This T cell receptor beta chain is from a study of shared clonotypes between healthy human individuals. Study-wide points: The represented genetic and exposure-history diversity was limited by the small number of donors. Sampling included only blood; tissue repertoires likely differ.

Germline V lookup: CDR1 MGHDK, CDR2 SYGVNS. The V and J ends lost 1 base and 9 bases, in that order; junction bases with no gene match: 9. CDR3 length: 15 amino acids. With regard to this clone: As yet, its antigen is unknown. A read error is possible here, since a much larger clone lies one base away. At the DNA level, this CDR3 is encoded by other sequences in the same sample as well.

Sequencing was at deep level. Each subset's genomic DNA was shared equally among a number of immunoSEQ plates. Sequencing was performed with immunoSEQ multiplex PCR; in TCRdb, only in-frame clones are kept and a portion is missing. The sample includes about 600,000 clones, roughly 72% of them seen just once. The sequencing sample was made of PBMCs. The J gene is TRBJ2-5, the V gene TRBV25-1, with TRBD2 matching 9 bases. This clonotype was sampled from a woman between 40 and 50 years old in good health. Some clones in this sample may be carry-over from other donors' samples. CDR3: CASSELTSGGGAQYF. The CDR3 DNA reads as TGTGCCAGCAGTGAATTGACTAGCGGAGGGGGAGCCCAGTACTTC.